The 17 T cell receptor beta chains given below trace back to one sample, sequenced in a study of T cell responses to AZD1222 COVID-19 vaccine. Measured with immunoSEQ multiplex PCR; TCRdb has only the in-frame clones, and not every one. The sample has about 110,000 clones; around 92% are singletons. The specimen comprised peripheral blood, sampled on day 0 of AZD1222 vaccination. These TCRs come from an adult in good health.

The V and J genes are TRBV7-7 and TRBJ2-5, with 13 bases lining up with TRBD2. The germline gives CDR1 SSHAT, CDR2 FNYEAQ (reference sequence). The CDR3 consists of 15 residues. The V and J ends lost 3 bases and 5 bases, in that order; junction bases with no gene match: 3. CDR3 protein: CASSLTSGGQETQYF. CDR3 nucleotide sequence: TGTGCCAGCAGCTTGACTAGCGGGGGGCAGGAGACCCAGTACTTC.

J is TRBJ1-6 and V is TRBV6-5; 9 nucleotides line up with TRBD1. The V segment lost 6 bases and the J segment 8 bases; nucleotides outside the gene matches: 5. The CDR3 spans 14 residues. Germline V gene data show CDR1 as MNHEY and CDR2 as SVGAGI. Written as DNA, the CDR3 is TGTGCCAGCAGGCCGGGACAGGGCTATTCACCCCTCCACTTT. This gives the protein CASRPGQGYSPLHF.

The chain recombines TRBV10-3 with TRBJ1-1; no clear D. The CDR3 runs 13 residues. The V end was cut by 10 bases, the J end by 0 bases, with 12 bases between. Germline CDR1 ENHRY, CDR2 SYGVKD. CDR3 region: CATEVAVNTEAFF. The CDR3 DNA follows: TGTGCCACCGAGGTGGCTGTGAACACTGAAGCTTTCTTT.

This clone was seen a single time. This sequence joins TRBV6-1 and TRBJ2-3, with 11 bases aligning to TRBD2. V shed 1 base, J shed 6 bases, and the junction held 3 bases outside the gene matches. The CDR3 has 15 residues. The germline gives CDR1 MNHNS, CDR2 SASEGT. The chain's CDR3 is CASSEGLAGWDTQYF. The CDR3 nucleotides read TGTGCCAGCAGTGAAGGACTAGCGGGGTGGGATACGCAGTATTTT.

The genes are TRBV4-1 and TRBJ1-1; D gene ambiguous. CDR3 size: 13 residues. Germline V gene lookup returns CDR1 MGHRA and CDR2 YSYEKL. The V gene lost 1 base and the J gene lost 1 base, with 4 bases spanning the gap. CDR3 loop: CASSQGANTEAFF. DNA for the CDR3: TGCGCCAGCAGCCAAGGTGCGAACACTGAAGCTTTCTTT.

The genes are TRBV27 and TRBJ2-1; D possibly corresponds to TRBD1 (6 bases). V lost 7 bases to trimming and J lost 9 bases, with 22 bases between them. This CDR3 region has 15 residues. CDR1 is MNHEY, CDR2 SMNVEV, per germline (reference sequence). The chain's CDR3 is CASKEGGFPGGEQFF. The CDR3 DNA follows: TGTGCCAGCAAAGAAGGGGGTTTCCCTGGGGGTGAGCAGTTCTTC.

The chain employs TRBV19 and TRBJ1-5; a weak D match, TRBD1 (5 bases). CDR3 length equals 15 residues. Germline CDR1 LNHDA, CDR2 SQIVND (reference sequence). Trimming stripped 1 base from V and 3 bases from J, with 10 bases between. In DNA, the CDR3 is TGTGCCAGTAGTATAGGCACCGGGACCAATCAGCCCCAGCATTTT. Its translation is CASSIGTGTNQPQHF.

This clone is a singleton in its sample. This rearrangement joins TRBV28 to TRBJ1-4, with no clear D. V shed 2 bases and J shed 10 bases, with 8 bases lying between them. The CDR3 loop spans 12 amino acids. The germline V gene has CDR1 MDHEN and CDR2 SYDVKM. The CDR3 sequence: CASSLVVGKLFF. CDR3 DNA sequence: TGTGCCAGCAGTTTAGTGGTGGGAAAACTGTTTTTT.

The V gene is TRBV27, the J gene TRBJ1-1; D unresolved. Germline V gives CDR1 MNHEY, CDR2 SMNVEV (reference sequence). V gave up 4 bases and J gave up 4 bases, with 16 bases separating them. CDR3 length equals 15 residues. The CDR3 DNA reads TGTGCCAGCAGTTCAGTCAGGTCATGGGGCACTGAAGCTTTCTTT. Its protein is CASSSVRSWGTEAFF.

The CDR3 reads CAWSDDSNQPQHF. DNA of the CDR3: TGTGCCTGGAGCGACGACAGCAATCAGCCCCAGCATTTT. V is TRBV30 and J is TRBJ1-5; D gene ambiguous. The germline V gene has CDR1 GTSNPN and CDR2 SVGIG (reference sequence). With 3 bases removed from V and 1 base from J, the gap between germline ends came to 7 bases. CDR3 size: 13 residues.

V usage is TRBV5-1 and J usage is TRBJ1-5; TRBD1 aligns across 7 bases. Trimming at V came to 4 bases and at J to 8 bases, leaving 9 bases not matched to a gene. This CDR3 is built from 14 residues. The germline CDR1 and CDR2 sequences are SGHRS and YFSETQ. In DNA, the CDR3 is TGCGCCAGCAGCCAGAGACAGGGTTCGAAGCCCCAGCATTTT. Translated, it gives CASSQRQGSKPQHF.

This chain joins TRBV11-2 and TRBJ2-3; no definite D call. Trimming left V 2 bases short and J 5 bases short, with 8 bases between. Germline V gives CDR1 SGHAT, CDR2 FQNNGV. CDR3 length equals 13 residues. CDR3 loop: CASSLMAGDTQYF. Here the CDR3 DNA reads TGTGCCAGCAGCTTAATGGCAGGAGATACGCAGTATTTT.

The rearrangement joins TRBV3-1 (or the pseudogene TRBV3-2) to TRBJ2-7; D not resolved. Trimming removed 2 bases from V and 3 bases from J, with 17 bases in between. CDR1 is LGHDT and CDR2 is YNNKEL in the germline V gene (reference sequence). The CDR3 sequence is 16 residues long. CDR3 nucleotide sequence: TGTGCCAGCAGCCAATCTTCTTCCGAGCCCTTCTACGAGCAGTACTTC. This sequence encodes CASSQSSSEPFYEQYF.

This chain connects TRBV10-1 to TRBJ2-2; unclear D gene. The CDR3 is made up of 16 amino acids. Germline values: CDR1 WNHNN, CDR2 SYGVQD (reference sequence). The germline V and J ends were trimmed by 2 bases and 4 bases, with 14 bases remaining between them. Here the CDR3 DNA reads TGCGCCAGCAGTGAGACCCGATTTAGACCCACCGGGGAGCTGTTTTTT. It is translated as CASSETRFRPTGELFF.

With regard to this clone: This sample includes further DNA sequences coding for the same CDR3. The chain uses TRBV28 and TRBJ1-3; no clear D gene. The CDR3 consists of 13 residues. In germline, CDR1 is MDHEN, CDR2 SYDVKM. V gave up 3 bases and J gave up 1 base, with 4 bases separating them. The CDR3 nucleotides are TGTGCCAGCAGTTTGGTATCTGGAAACACCATATATTTT. It codes for CASSLVSGNTIYF. The complete variable domain, with remaining parts taken from reference TRBV28 and TRBJ1-3, reads DVKVTQSSRYLVKRTGEKVFLECVQDMDHENMFWYRQDPGLGLRLIYFSYDVKMKEKGDIPEGYSVSREKKERFSLILESASTNQTSMYLCASSLVSGNTIYFGEGSWLTVV.

The chain has TRBV12-3 or TRBV12-4 and TRBJ1-4; a possible D gene is TRBD1 (5 bases). The CDR3 runs 13 residues. The V end was cut by 7 bases, the J end by 5 bases, with 11 bases between. CDR3 nucleotides: TGTGCCAGCACCGGGGGGGGGAATGAAAAACTGTTTTTT. Translating it yields CASTGGGNEKLFF.

The V call is TRBV18, the J call TRBJ2-2, with D unresolved. With 3 bases removed from V and 7 bases from J, the gap between germline ends came to 6 bases. The germline V gene has CDR1 KGHSH and CDR2 LQKENI. This CDR3 has 12 amino acids. CDR3 region: CASSPVGGELFF. The CDR3 coding sequence is TGTGCCAGCTCACCGGTCGGCGGGGAGCTGTTTTTT.